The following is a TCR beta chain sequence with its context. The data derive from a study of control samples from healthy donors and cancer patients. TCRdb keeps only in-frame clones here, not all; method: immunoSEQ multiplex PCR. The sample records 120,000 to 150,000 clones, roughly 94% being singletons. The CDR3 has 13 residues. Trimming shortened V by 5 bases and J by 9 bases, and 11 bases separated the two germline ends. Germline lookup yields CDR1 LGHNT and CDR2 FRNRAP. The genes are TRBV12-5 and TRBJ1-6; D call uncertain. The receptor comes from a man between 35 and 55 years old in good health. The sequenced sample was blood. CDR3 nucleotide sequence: TGTGCTAGTGGTCGGGAGGTTGGTTCACCCCTCCACTTT. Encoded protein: CASGREVGSPLHF.